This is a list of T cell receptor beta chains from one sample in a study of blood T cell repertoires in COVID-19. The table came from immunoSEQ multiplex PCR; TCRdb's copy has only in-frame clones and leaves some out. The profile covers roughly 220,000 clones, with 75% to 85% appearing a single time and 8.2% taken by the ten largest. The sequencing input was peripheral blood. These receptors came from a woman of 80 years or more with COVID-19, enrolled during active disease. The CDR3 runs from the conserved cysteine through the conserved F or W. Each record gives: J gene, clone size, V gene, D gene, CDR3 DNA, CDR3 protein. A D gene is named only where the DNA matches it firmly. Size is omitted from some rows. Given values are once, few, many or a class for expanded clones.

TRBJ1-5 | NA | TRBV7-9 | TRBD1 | TGTGCCAGCAGCCGAACAGGGGGCGAGAACAGCAATCAGCCCCAGCATTTT | CASSRTGGENSNQPQHF
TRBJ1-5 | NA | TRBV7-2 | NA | TGTGCCAGCAGCTTAGTCGGCAGGGTTAGTCAGCCCCAGCATTTT | CASSLVGRVSQPQHF
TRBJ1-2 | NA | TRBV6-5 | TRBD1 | TGTGCCAGCAGGCTCCCCGGGACAGGGAATGGCTACACCTTC | CASRLPGTGNGYTF
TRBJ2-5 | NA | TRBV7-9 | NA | TGTGCCAGCAGCTTAGTCCCCTCTAGTAAGGTGACCCAGTACTTC | CASSLVPSSKVTQYF
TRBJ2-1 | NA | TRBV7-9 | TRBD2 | TGTGCCAGCAGCCCGAGAGTGGCGGGAGGGCCAGAATACAATGAGCAGTTCTTC | CASSPRVAGGPEYNEQFF
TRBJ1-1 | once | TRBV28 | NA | TGTGCCGGTAGGAGTCCGCGGAGAACTGAAGCTTTCTTT | CAGRSPRRTEAFF
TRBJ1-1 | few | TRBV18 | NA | TGTGCCAGCTCACCACAGGGCGGACTGTGGGACACTGAAGCTTTCTTT | CASSPQGGLWDTEAFF
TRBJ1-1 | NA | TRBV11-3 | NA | TGTGCCAGCAGCCTACAGGGCACTGAAGCTTTCTTT | CASSLQGTEAFF
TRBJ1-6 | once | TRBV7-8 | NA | TGTGCCAGCAGCTTAGCGTCGGACTATTCACCCCTCCACTTT | CASSLASDYSPLHF
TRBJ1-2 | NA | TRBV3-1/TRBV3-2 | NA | TGTGCCAGCAGCCAATCGTCCGTTGGCTACACCTTC | CASSQSSVGYTF
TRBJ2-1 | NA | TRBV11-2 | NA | TGTGCCAGCAGCTTAACCGGGAGTAGGAACAATGAGCAGTTCTTC | CASSLTGSRNNEQFF
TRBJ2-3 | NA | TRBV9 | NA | TGTGCCAGCAGCGTGCGGGATATACACACAGATACGCAGTATTTT | CASSVRDIHTDTQYF
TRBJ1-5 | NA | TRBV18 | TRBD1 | TGTGCCAGCTCACCACTGGGCGCACAGGGGCAAGGCAATCAGCCCCAGCATTTT | CASSPLGAQGQGNQPQHF
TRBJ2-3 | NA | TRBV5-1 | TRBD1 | TGCGCCAGCAGCTCCATGGGACAGGGCACAGATACGCAGTATTTT | CASSSMGQGTDTQYF
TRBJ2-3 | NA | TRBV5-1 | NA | TGCGCCAGCAGCCCTCCGGACTCCCTTACCGATACGCAGTATTTT | CASSPPDSLTDTQYF
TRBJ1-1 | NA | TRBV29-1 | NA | TGCAGCGTTTCCTCCTTTAACACTGAAGCTTTCTTT | CSVSSFNTEAFF
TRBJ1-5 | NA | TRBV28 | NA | TGTGCCAGCAGGCCCAGCCAGGGTGGGTTCAATCAGCCCCAGCATTTT | CASRPSQGGFNQPQHF
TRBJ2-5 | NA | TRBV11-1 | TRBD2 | TGTGCCAGCAGCCGTGCAGGACTAGCGGGGCAAGAGACCCAGTACTTC | CASSRAGLAGQETQYF
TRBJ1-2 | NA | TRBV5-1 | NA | TGCGCCAGCAGCAGCGGACAGATCCCCTATGGCTACACCTTC | CASSSGQIPYGYTF
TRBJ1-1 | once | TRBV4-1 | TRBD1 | TGCGCCAGCAGCCCATCAACAGGGGGTGGGAGGGCTTTCTTT | CASSPSTGGGRAFF
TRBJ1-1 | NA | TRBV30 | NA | TGTGCCTGGAGTGACGTCCGGGGTCCCGTGAACACTGAAGCTTTCTTT | CAWSDVRGPVNTEAFF
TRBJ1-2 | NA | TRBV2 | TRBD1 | TGTGCCAGCAGGGTGGACAGGGCCGCTGGGCTTTATGGCTACACCTTC | CASRVDRAAGLYGYTF
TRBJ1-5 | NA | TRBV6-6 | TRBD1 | TGTGCCAGCACGGACAGGGTGAATCAGCCCCAGCATTTT | CASTDRVNQPQHF
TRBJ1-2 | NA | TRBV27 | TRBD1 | TGTGCCAGCGCGTCCACCGGGACAGGGTTCGAGACCTTC | CASASTGTGFETF
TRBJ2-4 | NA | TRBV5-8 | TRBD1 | TGTGCCAGCAGCTTGGCCCAGGGGGCCTCAGCCAAAAACATTCAGTACTTC | CASSLAQGASAKNIQYF
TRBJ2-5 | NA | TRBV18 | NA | TGTGCCAGCTCACCAGCGGGTCTCCGAGAGACCCAGTACTTC | CASSPAGLRETQYF
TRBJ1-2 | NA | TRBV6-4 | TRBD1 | TGTGCCAGCAGCGACAACAGGGGGCGTATTCCCCGCCTCCCCTATGGCTACACCTTC | CASSDNRGRIPRLPYGYTF
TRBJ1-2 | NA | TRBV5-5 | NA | TGTGCCAGCAGCCCCGTCGGGGTATCTAACTATGGCTACACCTTC | CASSPVGVSNYGYTF
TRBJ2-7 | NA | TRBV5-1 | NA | TGCGCCAGCAGCTTGACAGCTTACGAGCAGTACTTC | CASSLTAYEQYF
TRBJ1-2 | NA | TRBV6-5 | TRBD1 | TGTGCCAGCATGGGACAGTCACCTTCCTATGGCTACACCTTC | CASMGQSPSYGYTF
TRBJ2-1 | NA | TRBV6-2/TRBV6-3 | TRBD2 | TGTGCCAGCAGTTACTTAGCGGGAAGTGAGCAGTTCTTC | CASSYLAGSEQFF
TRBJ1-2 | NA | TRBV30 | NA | TGTGCCTGGAGTGTAATTGGACAAGCCTTC | CAWSVIGQAF
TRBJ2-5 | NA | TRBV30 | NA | TGTGCCTGGAGTTCATCCGAGACCCAGTACTTC | CAWSSSETQYF
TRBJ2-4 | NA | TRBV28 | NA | TGTGCCAGCATTAGTATGGTGGGGCCTTCAAACATTCAGTACTTC | CASISMVGPSNIQYF
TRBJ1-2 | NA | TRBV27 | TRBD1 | TGTGCCAGCAGTTCGTCGACAGGGGGTGGCTACACCTTC | CASSSSTGGGYTF
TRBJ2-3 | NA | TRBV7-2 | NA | TGTGCCAGCAGCTGGTCCCGGGCAGATACGCAGTATTTT | CASSWSRADTQYF
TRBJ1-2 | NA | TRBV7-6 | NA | TGTGCCAGCAGCTTAACAGGAGGAGGGGAGTTAGATGGCTACACCTTC | CASSLTGGGELDGYTF
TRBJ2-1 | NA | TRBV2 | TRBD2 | TGTGCCACCAGTCCACTAGCGGGATTCAATGAGCAGTTCTTC | CATSPLAGFNEQFF
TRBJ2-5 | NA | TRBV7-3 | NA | TGTGCCAGCAGCTTCCTGGGCAGGGGACGGGGTCAAGAGACCCAGTACTTC | CASSFLGRGRGQETQYF
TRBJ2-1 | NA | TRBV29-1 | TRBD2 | TGCAGCCTGGGGGGGTCGACCTACAATGAGCAGTTCTTC | CSLGGSTYNEQFF
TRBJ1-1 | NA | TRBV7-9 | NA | TGTGCCAGCAGCCCCCCCCCGGGGACTGAAGCTTTCTTT | CASSPPPGTEAFF
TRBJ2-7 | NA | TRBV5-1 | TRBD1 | TGCGCCAGCAGCCCCCGGGACAGGGTGCGGGGCTACGAGCAGTACTTC | CASSPRDRVRGYEQYF
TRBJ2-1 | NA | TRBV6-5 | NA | TGTGCCAGCAGTTTTCAGGGGCAGAGGAGCAATGAGCAGTTCTTC | CASSFQGQRSNEQFF
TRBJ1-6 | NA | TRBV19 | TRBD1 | TGTGCCACTTCCAGCGGGACAGGGTGGAATTCACCCCTCCACTTT | CATSSGTGWNSPLHF
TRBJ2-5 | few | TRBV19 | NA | TGTGCCAGTAGTATCCTGGGCAGGGAGACCCAGTACTTC | CASSILGRETQYF
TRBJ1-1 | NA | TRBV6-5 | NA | TGTGCCAGCAGTTACGTCGGGGGGAACATGAACACTGAAGCTTTCTTT | CASSYVGGNMNTEAFF
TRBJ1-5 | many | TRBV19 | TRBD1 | TGTGCCAGTAGTATAGCCCGGGGACAGAGAAATCAGCCCCAGCATTTT | CASSIARGQRNQPQHF